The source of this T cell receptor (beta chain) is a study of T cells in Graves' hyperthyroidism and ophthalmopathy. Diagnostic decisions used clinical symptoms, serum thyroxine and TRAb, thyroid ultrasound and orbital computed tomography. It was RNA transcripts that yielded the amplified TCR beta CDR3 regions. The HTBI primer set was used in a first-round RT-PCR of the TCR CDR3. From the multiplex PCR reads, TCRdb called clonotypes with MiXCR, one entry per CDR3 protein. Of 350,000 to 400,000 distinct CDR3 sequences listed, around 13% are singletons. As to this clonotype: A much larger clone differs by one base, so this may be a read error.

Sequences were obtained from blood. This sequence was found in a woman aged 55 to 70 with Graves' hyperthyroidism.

The CDR3: CASGDYNEQFF. CDR3 coding DNA: TGCGCCAGCGGAGACTACAATGAGCAGTTCTTC. This chain uses TRBV4-1 with TRBJ2-1, with D unresolved. Per the germline V gene, CDR1 is MGHRA and CDR2 is YSYEKL. This CDR3 has 11 amino acids. The V and J ends lost 8 bases and 3 bases respectively, with 5 bases between them.